This TCR beta chain was found in a study of cytomegalovirus exposure and HLA in healthy donors. Study at large: The 120 validation repertoires matched the roughly 630 first-cohort repertoires in platform, a later analysis reported. Study findings and constraints: The study listed some 160 cytomegalovirus-associated TCR beta chains. According to reports, the classifier identified cytomegalovirus status with high specificity and sensitivity. Confirmation in vitro established that a few CMV-associated chains were specific for CMV antigens.

The germline CDR1 and CDR2 sequences are LGHNA and YNFKEQ. V lost 1 base, J lost 2 bases, and 12 bases lay in between. The CDR3 extends over 15 amino acids. The table came from immunoSEQ multiplex PCR; TCRdb's copy has only in-frame clones and leaves some out. The profile covers about 150,000 clones, with approximately 94% appearing a single time and roughly 1.9% taken by the ten largest. As for this clone: As yet, its antigen is unknown.

The chain joins TRBV4-2 to TRBJ2-7; no reliable D call. What was sequenced was PBMCs. The TCR was taken from a man aged 18-30 years in good health and CMV-seropositive. The CDR3 DNA reads as TGTGCCAGCAGCCAAGTCGTCGGTTCGACCTACGAGCAGTACTTC. Amino acids: CASSQVVGSTYEQYF.